The T cell receptor beta chain described here comes from a study of molecular identifiers for immune sequencing clone quantification. On the study more broadly: RNA from approximately 20,000 or 98,000 naive CD8 cells was split five ways in replicates, with four sequenced.

Germline CDR1 is SGDLS and CDR2 is YYNGEE. This CDR3 spans 15 amino acids. Trimming stripped 3 bases from V and 2 bases from J, with 15 bases between. Each library that profiled naive CD8 cells came from around 20,000 to 990,000 sorted cells with 10%, 30% or 50% RNA. The authors sorted naive CD8 T cells as CD8+CD4-CCR7+CD45RA+. In this sample, this clonotype turned up many times. A single record per CDR3 protein comes from TCRdb applying MiXCR to the PCR reads. The sample has around 320,000 distinct CDR3 sequences; roughly 24% are singletons. Sequencing was performed on naive CD8+ T cells from blood, with Jurkat cell RNA spiked in. Subset defined: FACS-sorted CD8+CD4-CCR7+CD45RA+ naive T cells. The TCR sequence derives from a human donor in good health. Some libraries in this study had Jurkat cell RNA spiked in. This chain links TRBV9 with TRBJ2-7; D ambiguous. The CDR3 is CASSGRLGSAYEQYF. CDR3 bases: TGTGCCAGCAGCGGCCGCCTAGGTTCTGCCTACGAGCAGTACTTC.